The sequence of this TCR beta chain was determined in a study of blood T cells in healthy people across ages. The sample holds many counts of this clonotype. Antigen: not known. This CDR3 has 16 residues. Between the trimmed V and J ends, which lost 2 bases and 5 bases, there was a span of 16 bases. Germline V gives CDR1 MNHNY, CDR2 SVGAGI (reference sequence). Primed by a sample-barcoded 5' primer and a J-beta primer mix, a second PCR proceeded for about 7 to 11 cycles. TCRdb recomputed calls from the 5' RACE reads with MiXCR, one row per CDR3 protein. The top ten clones hold around a sixth of a sample with about 780,000 distinct CDR3 sequences, less than 60% of them seen once. In terms of origin and age, donors were healthy Caucasian individuals from Russia aged 6 to 90. Study results and caveats: Older age went with lower TCR beta diversity per million T cells, in a roughly linear way.

Sequenced: blood. This sequence originates from a man older than 75 in good health. V usage is TRBV6-6 and J usage is TRBJ2-1, with no clear D. The CDR3 region is CASSYGQTIGNNEQFF. The CDR3 DNA sequence: TGTGCCAGCAGTTACGGTCAGACAATAGGAAACAATGAGCAGTTCTTC.